The source of this T cell receptor beta chain is a study of vaccination and CD4 T cells after COVID-19. Overall study context: Six males and four females, two of them Hispanic, were enrolled as convalescents. The study collected post-vaccine samples a median roughly 71 days after dose two, with a range of 14 to 241.

Germline V gene sequence: CDR1 SGHNT, CDR2 YYREEE (reference sequence). The CDR3 runs to 17 residues. Trimming took 2 bases from V and 2 from J; bases not matched to a gene: 8. With the Oncomine TCR Beta short-read assay, DNA from cultured CD4+ T cells was sequenced. TCRdb reprocessed the PCR reads via MiXCR and lists one record per CDR3 protein. The sample lists about 14,000 distinct CDR3 sequences, more than 25% seen once, with approximately 17% in the top ten. This clonotype was counted between two and nine times. Its matching antigen is unknown. Sample treatment: approximately 9-day PBMC culture with coronavirus spike peptide pools or control peptides (ViraFEST assay).

The receptor's source is a human donor with COVID-19. Sequencing input: cultured CD4+ T cells from blood. V gene TRBV5-4 combines with J gene TRBJ2-3; TRBD2 agrees at 10 bases. The CDR3 DNA follows: TGTGCCAGCAGCTTCCGGACAGCGGGGGGGAACACAGATACGCAGTATTTT. Protein sequence: CASSFRTAGGNTDTQYF.